The present TCR beta chain was sequenced within a study of T-cell reconstitution after alpha-beta-depleted transplantation in children. Unique molecular identifiers were used to barcode this TCRbeta library. Using its own MiXCR run on the PCR reads, TCRdb lists one record per CDR3 protein. The sample includes 150,000 to 250,000 distinct CDR3 sequences, 5.5% to 7% of them seen just once. With 5 bases removed from V and 5 bases from J, the gap between germline ends came to 19 bases. CDR3 length: 15 residues. Germline V lookup: CDR1 DFQATT, CDR2 SNEGSKA (reference sequence). Points from the study as a whole: T cells produced anew were the main source of T-cell counts and diversity one year after transplant. Surviving recipient T cells and thymic progenitors underlay high day-60 TCRbeta diversity in some patients. The study reportedly traced alpha-beta T cells about two months after transplant to several hundred expanded graft clones.

Points on this clonotype: Its target is not known.

The sequence was obtained from a girl under two years old with combined immunodeficiency, due to receive a stem cell transplant. This rearrangement joins TRBV20-1 to TRBJ1-5; D is possibly TRBD1 (6 bases). This sample comprised PBMCs, obtained before TCRalphabeta/CD19-depleted stem cell transplant. In DNA form, the CDR3 reads TGCAGTGCTCACCCTCTCAGGGGAGCCGATCAGCCCCAGCATTTT. Translation gives CSAHPLRGADQPQHF.